These 3 T cell receptor beta chains came from one sample sequenced in a study of blood T cell repertoires in COVID-19. Profiled with immunoSEQ multiplex PCR; TCRdb holds only in-frame clones, not every one. The sample contains some 150,000 clones, 75% to 90% of which appear only once. Input material: PBMCs or T cells enriched from blood (not recorded which). All receptors come from a woman between 50 and 59 years old who had recovered from COVID-19.

This clone appeared a single time. At one boundary the junction diverges from the germline segment, which might be a read error. Other DNA sequences in the same sample also yield this CDR3. The chain is built from TRBV7-9 and TRBJ1-4; weak D call: TRBD1 (5 bases). Per germline, CDR1 SEHNR and CDR2 FQNEAQ (reference sequence). This CDR3 has 13 residues. In DNA form, the CDR3 reads TGTGCTAGCAGCTTCATCCAGGGCGAGGTTCTGTTTTTT. Its protein is CASSFIQGEVLFF.

V gene TRBV30 combines with J gene TRBJ2-5, with a tentative D call TRBD2 (5 bases). V was clipped by 3 bases and J by 1 base, with 12 bases between them. Germline lookup yields CDR1 GTSNPN and CDR2 SVGIG (reference sequence). The CDR3 is 14 amino acids. CDR3 in DNA: TGTGCCTGGAGGACCCCCACTAGCCAAGAGACCCAGTACTTC. This encodes CAWRTPTSQETQYF.

The rearrangement joins TRBV7-2 to TRBJ1-5, with TRBD1 matching over 10 bases. The V segment lost 5 bases and the J segment 5 bases; nucleotides outside the gene matches: 6. Germline CDR1 is SGHTA and CDR2 is FQGNSA. This CDR3 region has 15 residues. This CDR3 reads CASSQGQGTYQPQHF. The CDR3 region has the DNA TGTGCCAGCAGCCAGGGACAGGGGACTTATCAGCCCCAGCATTTT.